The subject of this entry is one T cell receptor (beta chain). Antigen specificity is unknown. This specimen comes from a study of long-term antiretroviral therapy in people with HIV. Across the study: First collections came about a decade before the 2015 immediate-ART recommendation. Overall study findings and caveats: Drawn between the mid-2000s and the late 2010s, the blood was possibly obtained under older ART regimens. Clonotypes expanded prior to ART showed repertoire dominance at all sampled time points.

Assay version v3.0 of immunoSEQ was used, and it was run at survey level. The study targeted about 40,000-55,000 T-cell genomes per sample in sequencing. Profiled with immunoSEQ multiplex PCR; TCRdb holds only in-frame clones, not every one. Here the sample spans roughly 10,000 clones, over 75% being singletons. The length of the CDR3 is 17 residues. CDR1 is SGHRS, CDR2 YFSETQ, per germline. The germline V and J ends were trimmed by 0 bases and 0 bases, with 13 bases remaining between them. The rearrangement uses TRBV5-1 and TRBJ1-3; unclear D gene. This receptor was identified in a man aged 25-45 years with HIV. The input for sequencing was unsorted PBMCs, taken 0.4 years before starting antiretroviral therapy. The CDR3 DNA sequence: TGCGCCAGCAGCTTGGGGGTCAACTGGGGCTCTGGAAACACCATATATTTT. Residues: CASSLGVNWGSGNTIYF.